This TCR beta chain was captured in a study of identical twins. Study-level findings and limits: Sequences that were beta out-of-frame showed weaker excess twin sharing. Models underestimated out-of-frame TCR alpha sharing in monozygotic twins.

cDNA carried unique molecular identifiers, and a universal primer site was added by template switching. TCRdb recomputed calls from the 5' RACE reads with MiXCR, one row per CDR3 protein. The sample lists roughly 1,500,000 distinct CDR3 sequences, less than 35% occurring once. A remark on this clonotype: Its specificity is unknown.

CDR3 length: 15 residues. Deletions cut 0 bases from V and 7 bases from J, with 16 bases between. Germline V gene sequence: CDR1 GTSNPN, CDR2 SVGIG (reference sequence). The chain combines TRBV30 with TRBJ1-5, with D possibly being TRBD1 (6 bases). The receptor comes from a newborn girl in good health. The sequenced material came from cord blood. The CDR3 spells CAWSVWGALGQPQHF. In DNA, the CDR3 is TGTGCCTGGAGTGTATGGGGGGCTCTGGGGCAGCCCCAGCATTTT.